Sequencing of this TCR delta chain was carried out in a study of gamma-delta T cells after stem cell transplantation. TCRdb reprocessed the RT-PCR reads using CATT. The table has about 1,100 delta-chain clones, approximately 16% seen once. CDR3 size: 17 residues. The germline gives CDR1 GEAIGNYY, CDR2 EKD. V was clipped by 2 bases and J by 2 bases; unmatched bases: 7. Material: gamma-delta T cells. The sequence derives from a human donor. It is not recorded whose cells these are; they may come from a transplant donor. This chain joins TRDV2 and TRDJ1, with 13 bases fitting TRDD3. CDR3 in amino acids: CACDMLLGDTQTDKLIF. CDR3 DNA: TGTGCCTGTGACATGTTACTGGGGGATACGCAGACCGATAAACTCATCTTT.